The rows below give T cell receptor beta chains drawn from one sample of a study of blood T cell repertoires in COVID-19. Using immunoSEQ multiplex PCR, the repertoire was profiled, and TCRdb retains in-frame clones only, with some absent. The sample contains fewer than 350,000 clones, about 90% of which appear only once. Sequenced input: peripheral blood. These receptors came from a woman under 40 who had recovered from COVID-19. Both conserved end residues are part of each CDR3. Fields, in order: J gene, D gene, clone size, V gene, CDR3 protein, CDR3 DNA. A D gene is named only where the DNA matches it firmly. Only part of the rows carry a size: once, few, many, or a class if the clone is expanded.

j_call: TRBJ2-7
d_call: .
clone_size: .
v_call: TRBV19
cdr3_aa: CASPGDKIWEQYF
cdr3_nt: TGTGCCAGCCCCGGAGATAAGATATGGGAGCAGTACTTC

j_call: TRBJ1-5
d_call: TRBD1
clone_size: .
v_call: TRBV5-1
cdr3_aa: CASSLGQGESQPQHF
cdr3_nt: TGCGCCAGCAGCTTGGGGCAGGGGGAAAGTCAGCCCCAGCATTTT

j_call: TRBJ2-3
d_call: TRBD1
clone_size: .
v_call: TRBV5-8
cdr3_aa: CASSLEGDRGTDTQYF
cdr3_nt: TGTGCCAGCAGCTTGGAGGGCGACAGGGGCACAGATACGCAGTATTTT

j_call: TRBJ1-2
d_call: TRBD1
clone_size: .
v_call: TRBV6-5
cdr3_aa: CASMFGTGNGYTF
cdr3_nt: TGTGCCAGCATGTTTGGGACAGGGAATGGCTACACCTTC

j_call: TRBJ2-3
d_call: TRBD1
clone_size: .
v_call: TRBV14
cdr3_aa: CASSREWTGPNRDTQYF
cdr3_nt: TGTGCCAGCAGCCGGGAATGGACAGGGCCTAACCGGGATACGCAGTATTTT

j_call: TRBJ2-1
d_call: TRBD2
clone_size: .
v_call: TRBV30
cdr3_aa: CAWSGGLAGNEQFF
cdr3_nt: TGTGCCTGGAGTGGCGGTCTAGCGGGGAATGAGCAGTTCTTC

j_call: TRBJ1-1
d_call: .
clone_size: once
v_call: TRBV7-3
cdr3_aa: CASSPGRAGPTEAFF
cdr3_nt: TGTGCCAGCAGCCCGGGTCGGGCGGGTCCCACTGAAGCTTTCTTT

j_call: TRBJ1-4
d_call: .
clone_size: .
v_call: TRBV27
cdr3_aa: CASSFLHSSNEKLFF
cdr3_nt: TGTGCCAGCAGTTTCCTACACAGTTCTAATGAAAAACTGTTTTTT

j_call: TRBJ1-6
d_call: .
clone_size: .
v_call: TRBV27
cdr3_aa: CASSLSGFEGSPLHF
cdr3_nt: TGTGCCAGCAGTTTATCCGGGTTCGAAGGTTCACCCCTCCACTTT

j_call: TRBJ1-1
d_call: TRBD1
clone_size: few
v_call: TRBV11-3
cdr3_aa: CASSLRGQEAFF
cdr3_nt: TGTGCCAGCAGCTTGAGGGGACAGGAAGCTTTCTTT

j_call: TRBJ2-5
d_call: TRBD2
clone_size: few
v_call: TRBV19
cdr3_aa: CASTFSGKLGKTQYF
cdr3_nt: TGTGCCAGTACTTTTAGCGGGAAGCTTGGGAAGACCCAGTACTTC

j_call: TRBJ2-5
d_call: .
clone_size: .
v_call: TRBV10-3
cdr3_aa: CAISDVGGIGETQYF
cdr3_nt: TGTGCCATCAGTGATGTAGGGGGTATAGGCGAGACCCAGTACTTC

j_call: TRBJ2-3
d_call: TRBD1
clone_size: once
v_call: TRBV18
cdr3_aa: CASSPSQTGVTDTQYF
cdr3_nt: TGTGCCAGCTCACCGAGCCAAACAGGGGTCACAGATACGCAGTATTTT

j_call: TRBJ2-1
d_call: TRBD2
clone_size: .
v_call: TRBV28
cdr3_aa: CASKPAGGDNEQFF
cdr3_nt: TGTGCCAGCAAGCCGGCGGGGGGGGACAATGAGCAGTTCTTC

j_call: TRBJ1-2
d_call: .
clone_size: .
v_call: TRBV7-9
cdr3_aa: CASSQKLGYTF
cdr3_nt: TGTGCCAGCAGCCAGAAGCTCGGGTACACCTTC

j_call: TRBJ2-7
d_call: .
clone_size: .
v_call: TRBV27
cdr3_aa: CASTETGSTYEQYF
cdr3_nt: TGTGCCAGCACTGAAACAGGCTCTACCTACGAGCAGTACTTC

j_call: TRBJ1-6
d_call: TRBD1
clone_size: .
v_call: TRBV5-4
cdr3_aa: CASSSGQGDGSPLHF
cdr3_nt: TGTGCCAGCAGCTCGGGACAGGGAGACGGCTCACCCCTCCACTTT

j_call: TRBJ1-4
d_call: .
clone_size: .
v_call: TRBV5-5
cdr3_aa: CASSFSPTNEKLFF
cdr3_nt: TGTGCCAGCAGCTTTAGCCCAACTAATGAAAAACTGTTTTTT

j_call: TRBJ1-2
d_call: TRBD1
clone_size: .
v_call: TRBV9
cdr3_aa: CASRSDRGYGYTF
cdr3_nt: TGTGCCAGCAGGTCGGACAGGGGCTATGGCTACACCTTC

j_call: TRBJ1-5
d_call: TRBD1
clone_size: .
v_call: TRBV6-1
cdr3_aa: CASSETGQTLGQPQHF
cdr3_nt: TGTGCCAGCAGCGAAACGGGACAGACTTTAGGTCAGCCCCAGCATTTT

j_call: TRBJ2-3
d_call: TRBD2
clone_size: .
v_call: TRBV27
cdr3_aa: CASSPQLAGTSTDTQYF
cdr3_nt: TGTGCCAGCAGTCCTCAACTAGCGGGTACTAGCACAGATACGCAGTATTTT

j_call: TRBJ1-1
d_call: .
clone_size: .
v_call: TRBV5-6
cdr3_aa: CASRDDINSIEAFF
cdr3_nt: TGTGCCAGCAGGGATGACATCAACTCAATCGAAGCTTTCTTT

j_call: TRBJ2-7
d_call: TRBD2
clone_size: .
v_call: TRBV20-1
cdr3_aa: CSASDIAGSNYEQYF
cdr3_nt: TGCAGTGCTAGTGATATAGCGGGATCCAACTACGAGCAGTACTTC

j_call: TRBJ2-1
d_call: .
clone_size: .
v_call: TRBV5-6
cdr3_aa: CASSLAARRTDEQFF
cdr3_nt: TGTGCCAGCAGCTTGGCGGCTAGGAGGACGGATGAGCAGTTCTTC

j_call: TRBJ2-5
d_call: .
clone_size: .
v_call: TRBV28
cdr3_aa: CASSNPARARETQYF
cdr3_nt: TGTGCCAGCAGTAACCCCGCGCGAGCCCGGGAGACCCAGTACTTC

j_call: TRBJ1-4
d_call: TRBD1
clone_size: .
v_call: TRBV13
cdr3_aa: CASSPPGGLGEKLFF
cdr3_nt: TGTGCCAGCAGCCCACCAGGGGGCCTAGGTGAAAAACTGTTTTTT

j_call: TRBJ1-2
d_call: TRBD1
clone_size: .
v_call: TRBV5-4
cdr3_aa: CASSREGTGFLSYGYTF
cdr3_nt: TGTGCCAGCAGCAGAGAGGGGACAGGGTTTTTAAGCTATGGCTACACCTTC

j_call: TRBJ2-1
d_call: TRBD1
clone_size: .
v_call: TRBV6-1
cdr3_aa: CASSDWDRGQDEQFF
cdr3_nt: TGTGCCAGCAGTGATTGGGACAGGGGGCAGGATGAGCAGTTCTTC

j_call: TRBJ2-5
d_call: TRBD1
clone_size: .
v_call: TRBV15
cdr3_aa: CATSRGDREETQYF
cdr3_nt: TGTGCCACCAGCAGGGGAGACAGGGAAGAGACCCAGTACTTC